This T cell receptor beta chain was captured by sequencing in a study of cytomegalovirus exposure and HLA in healthy donors. This clone appeared once. What it recognizes is unknown. It was with 60 Vbeta and 13 Jbeta primers that the PCR ran. The repertoire was sequenced with immunoSEQ multiplex PCR; TCRdb's copy has only in-frame clones and lacks some. This sample has under 140,000 clones, with roughly three quarters found just once. Germline V gene lookup returns CDR1 SGHAT and CDR2 FQNNGV. This CDR3 has 15 amino acids. The junction had 5 bases not matched to a gene; V was cut back by 5 bases and J by 5 bases. Study observations and caveats: In presence/absence analyses, roughly uniform sequencing depth across donors was assumed.

Sequenced material: PBMCs. V usage is TRBV11-2 and J usage is TRBJ2-2; 10 bases map to TRBD2. The sequence derives from a man aged 25-45 years in good health and CMV-seropositive. CDR3 sequence: CASSPAGLATGELFF. The CDR3 coding sequence is TGTGCCAGCAGCCCCGCGGGACTAGCGACCGGGGAGCTGTTTTTT.